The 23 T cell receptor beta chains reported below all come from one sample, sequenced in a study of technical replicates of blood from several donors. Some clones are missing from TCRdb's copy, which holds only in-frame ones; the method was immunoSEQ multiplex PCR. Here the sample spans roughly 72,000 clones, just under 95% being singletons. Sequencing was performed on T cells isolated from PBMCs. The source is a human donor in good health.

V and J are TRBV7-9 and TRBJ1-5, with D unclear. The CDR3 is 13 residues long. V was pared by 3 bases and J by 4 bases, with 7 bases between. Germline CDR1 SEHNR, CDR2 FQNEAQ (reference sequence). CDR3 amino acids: CASSFSPNQPQHF. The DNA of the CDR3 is TGTGCCAGCAGCTTTAGCCCGAATCAGCCCCAGCATTTT.

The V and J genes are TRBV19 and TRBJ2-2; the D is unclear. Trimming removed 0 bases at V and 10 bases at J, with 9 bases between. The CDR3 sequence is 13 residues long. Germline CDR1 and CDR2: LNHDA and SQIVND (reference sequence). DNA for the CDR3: TGTGCCAGTAGTATAGACCCTGGAGCGGAGCTGTTTTTT. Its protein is CASSIDPGAELFF.

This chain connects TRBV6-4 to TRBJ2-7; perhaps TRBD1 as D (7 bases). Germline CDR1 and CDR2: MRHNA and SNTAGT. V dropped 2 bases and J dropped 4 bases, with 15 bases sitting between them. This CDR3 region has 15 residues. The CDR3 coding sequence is TGTGCCAGCAGTGACCCCCCGACAGGGAGGTACGAGCAGTACTTC. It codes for CASSDPPTGRYEQYF.

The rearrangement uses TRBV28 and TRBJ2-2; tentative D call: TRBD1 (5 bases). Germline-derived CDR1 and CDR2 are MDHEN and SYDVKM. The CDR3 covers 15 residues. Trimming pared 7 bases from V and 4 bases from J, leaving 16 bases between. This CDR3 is CASTPPGIATGELFF. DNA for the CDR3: TGTGCCAGCACCCCCCCAGGGATCGCCACCGGGGAGCTGTTTTTT.

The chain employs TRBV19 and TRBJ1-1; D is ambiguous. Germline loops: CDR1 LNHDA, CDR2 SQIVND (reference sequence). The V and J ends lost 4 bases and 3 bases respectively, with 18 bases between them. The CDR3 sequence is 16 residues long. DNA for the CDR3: TGTGCCAGTAGTAGACTAAACCGGTGGATCGACACTGAAGCTTTCTTT. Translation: CASSRLNRWIDTEAFF.

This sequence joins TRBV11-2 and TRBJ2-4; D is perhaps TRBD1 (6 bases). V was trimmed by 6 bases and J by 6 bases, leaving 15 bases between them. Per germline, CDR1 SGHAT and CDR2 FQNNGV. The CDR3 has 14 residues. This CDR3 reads CASSPISRGNIQYF. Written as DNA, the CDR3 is TGTGCCAGCAGTCCAATTAGCAGGGGAAACATTCAGTACTTC.

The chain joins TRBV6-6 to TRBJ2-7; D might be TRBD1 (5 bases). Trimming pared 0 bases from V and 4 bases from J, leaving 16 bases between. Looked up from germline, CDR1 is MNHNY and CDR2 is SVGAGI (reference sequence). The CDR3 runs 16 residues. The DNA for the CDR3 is TGTGCCAGCAGTTACTCCGTGGGGCAGAGAGGATACGAGCAGTACTTC. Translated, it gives CASSYSVGQRGYEQYF.

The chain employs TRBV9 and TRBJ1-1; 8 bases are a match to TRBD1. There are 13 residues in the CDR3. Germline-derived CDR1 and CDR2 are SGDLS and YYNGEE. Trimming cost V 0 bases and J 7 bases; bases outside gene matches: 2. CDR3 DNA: TGTGCCAGCAGCGTAGCGACAGGGGTTGAAGCTTTCTTT. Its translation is CASSVATGVEAFF. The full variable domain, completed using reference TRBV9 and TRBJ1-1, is DSGVTQTPKHLITATGQRVTLRCSPRSGDLSVYWYQQSLDQGLQFLIQYYNGEERAKGNILERFSAQQFPDLHSELNLSSLELGDSALYFCASSVATGVEAFFGQGTRLTVV.

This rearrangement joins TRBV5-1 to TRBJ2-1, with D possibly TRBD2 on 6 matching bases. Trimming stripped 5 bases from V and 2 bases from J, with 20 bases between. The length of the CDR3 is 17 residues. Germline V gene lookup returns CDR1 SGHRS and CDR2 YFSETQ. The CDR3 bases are TGCGCCAGCAGTCCCGGACTACCCTCAGAGACCTACAATGAGCAGTTCTTC. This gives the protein CASSPGLPSETYNEQFF. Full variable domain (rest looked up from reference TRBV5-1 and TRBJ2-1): KAGVTQTPRYLIKTRGQQVTLSCSPISGHRSVSWYQQTPGQGLQFLFEYFSETQRNKGNFPGRFSGRQFSNSRSEMNVSTLELGDSALYLCASSPGLPSETYNEQFFGPGTRLTVL.

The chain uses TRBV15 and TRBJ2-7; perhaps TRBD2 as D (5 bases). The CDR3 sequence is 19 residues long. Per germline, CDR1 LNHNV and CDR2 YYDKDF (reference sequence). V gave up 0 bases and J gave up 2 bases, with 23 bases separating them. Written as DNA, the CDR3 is TGTGCCACCAGCAGAGATCGGGAAACCCCAAGCGGAGGTGCCTACGAGCAGTACTTC. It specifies CATSRDRETPSGGAYEQYF.

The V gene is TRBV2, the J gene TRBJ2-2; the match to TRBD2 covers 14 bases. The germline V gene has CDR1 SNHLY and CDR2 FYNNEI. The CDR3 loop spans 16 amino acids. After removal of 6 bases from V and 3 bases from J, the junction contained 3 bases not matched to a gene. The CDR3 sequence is CASSTGLAGDTGELFF. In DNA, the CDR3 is TGTGCCAGCAGCACGGGACTAGCGGGAGACACCGGGGAGCTGTTTTTT.

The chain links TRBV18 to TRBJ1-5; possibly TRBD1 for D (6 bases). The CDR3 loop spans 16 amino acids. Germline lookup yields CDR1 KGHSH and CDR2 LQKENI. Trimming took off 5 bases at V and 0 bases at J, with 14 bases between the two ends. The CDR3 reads CASSAGAANSNQPQHF. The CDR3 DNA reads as TGTGCCAGCTCAGCGGGGGCCGCCAATAGCAATCAGCCCCAGCATTTT.

CDR3 sequence reads: CASSDPRLHEQYF. The CDR3 DNA is TGCGCCAGCAGTGACCCCAGGCTACACGAGCAGTACTTC. The rearrangement joins TRBV10-2 to TRBJ2-7; D gene unclear. V dropped 3 bases and J dropped 5 bases, with 11 bases sitting between them. Per germline, CDR1 WSHSY and CDR2 SAAADI. This CDR3 spans 13 amino acids.

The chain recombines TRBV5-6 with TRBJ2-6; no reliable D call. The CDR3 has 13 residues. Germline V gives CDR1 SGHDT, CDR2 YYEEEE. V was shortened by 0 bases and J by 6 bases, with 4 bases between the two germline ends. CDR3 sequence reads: CASSLDTANVLTF. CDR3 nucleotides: TGTGCCAGCAGCTTGGACACGGCCAACGTCCTGACTTTC.

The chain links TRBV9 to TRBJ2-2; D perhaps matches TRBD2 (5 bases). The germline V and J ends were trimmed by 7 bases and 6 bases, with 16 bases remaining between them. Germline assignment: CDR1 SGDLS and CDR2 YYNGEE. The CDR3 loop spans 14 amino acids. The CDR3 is CASGVSSSAGELFF. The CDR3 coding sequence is TGTGCCAGCGGTGTATCTAGTAGCGCCGGGGAGCTGTTTTTT.

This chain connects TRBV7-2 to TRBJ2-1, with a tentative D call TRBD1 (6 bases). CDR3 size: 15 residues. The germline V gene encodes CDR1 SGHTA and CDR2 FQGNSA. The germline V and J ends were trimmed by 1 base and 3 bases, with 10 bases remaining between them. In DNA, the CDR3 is TGTGCCAGCAGCTTAGGGTTGGACAGCTACAATGAGCAGTTCTTC. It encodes CASSLGLDSYNEQFF. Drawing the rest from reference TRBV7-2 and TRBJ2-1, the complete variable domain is GAGVSQSPSNKVTEKGKDVELRCDPISGHTALYWYRQSLGQGLEFLIYFQGNSAPDKSGLPSDRFSAERTGGSVSTLTIQRTQQEDSAVYLCASSLGLDSYNEQFFGPGTRLTVL.

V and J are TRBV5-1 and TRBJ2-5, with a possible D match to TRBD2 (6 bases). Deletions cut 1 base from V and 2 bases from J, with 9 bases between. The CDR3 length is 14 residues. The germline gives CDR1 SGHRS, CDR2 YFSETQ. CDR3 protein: CASSLLGGQETQYF. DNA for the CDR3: TGCGCCAGCAGCTTGTTGGGAGGACAAGAGACCCAGTACTTC.

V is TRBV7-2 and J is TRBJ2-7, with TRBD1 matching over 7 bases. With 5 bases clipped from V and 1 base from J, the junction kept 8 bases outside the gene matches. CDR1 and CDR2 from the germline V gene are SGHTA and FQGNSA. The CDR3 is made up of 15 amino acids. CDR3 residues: CASSKRQGKSYEQYF. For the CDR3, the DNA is TGTGCCAGCAGCAAACGACAGGGCAAATCCTACGAGCAGTACTTC.

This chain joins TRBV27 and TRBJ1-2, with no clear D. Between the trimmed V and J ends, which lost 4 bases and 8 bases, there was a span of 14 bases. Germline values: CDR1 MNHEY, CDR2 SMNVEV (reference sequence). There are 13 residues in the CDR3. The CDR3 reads CASSSEGWGGYTF. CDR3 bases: TGTGCCAGCAGTTCGGAGGGATGGGGAGGCTACACCTTC.

CDR3 sequence (DNA): TGTGCCAGCAGTTTAGGGACAGGTATTTCTATTTACGAGCAGTACTTC. Translated, it gives CASSLGTGISIYEQYF. The chain is built from TRBV28 and TRBJ2-7, with 8 bases matching TRBD1. This CDR3 has 16 residues. The J segment lost 4 bases and the V segment lost 2 bases, leaving 10 bases of the junction unmatched. Germline CDR1 MDHEN, CDR2 SYDVKM.

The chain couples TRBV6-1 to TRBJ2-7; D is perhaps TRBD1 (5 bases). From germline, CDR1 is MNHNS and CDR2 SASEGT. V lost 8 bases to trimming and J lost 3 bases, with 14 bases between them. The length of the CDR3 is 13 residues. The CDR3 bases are TGTGCCAGCTCAGGGTACCCCTACTACGAGCAGTACTTC. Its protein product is CASSGYPYYEQYF.

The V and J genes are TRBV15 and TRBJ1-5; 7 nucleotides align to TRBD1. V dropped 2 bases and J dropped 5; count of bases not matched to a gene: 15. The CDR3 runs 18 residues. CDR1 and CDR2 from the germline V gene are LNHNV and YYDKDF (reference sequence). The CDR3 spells CATSRTSTGVLFDQPQHF. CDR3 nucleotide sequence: TGTGCCACCAGCAGAACTTCAACAGGGGTCTTGTTTGATCAGCCCCAGCATTTT.

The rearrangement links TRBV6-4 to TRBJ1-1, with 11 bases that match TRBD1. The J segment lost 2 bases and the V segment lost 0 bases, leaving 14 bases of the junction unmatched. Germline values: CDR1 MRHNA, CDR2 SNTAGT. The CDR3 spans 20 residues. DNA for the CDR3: TGTGCCAGCAGTGACTCGGTTAATTTCTTGGGACAGGGGGAAAACACTGAAGCTTTCTTT. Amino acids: CASSDSVNFLGQGENTEAFF.